This T cell receptor beta chain stems from a study of technical replicates of blood from a handful of donors. The germline gives CDR1 SGHVS, CDR2 FNYEAQ. The CDR3 contains 16 residues. V was trimmed by 0 bases and J by 6 bases, leaving 16 bases between them. Generated by immunoSEQ multiplex PCR, the TCRdb table keeps only in-frame clones and is missing some. Of about 81,000 clones listed, 90% to 98% are singletons. Sequencing used T cells isolated from PBMCs. The receptor was isolated from a human donor in good health. The gene calls are TRBV7-6 and TRBJ2-3; D is unresolved. The CDR3 DNA reads as TGTGCCAGCAGCTTAGCGAGCAAAAGAGCCGCCGATACGCAGTATTTT. Its protein product is CASSLASKRAADTQYF.